This T cell receptor beta chain was documented in a study of OX40 agonist ivuxolimab in advanced cancers. Study-level background: The study reported partial responses in three patients: one hepatocellular carcinoma, two cutaneous melanoma. Whole-study results and caveats: Dosing at 0.1 to 3.0 mg/kg was accompanied by clonal expansion of CD4+ and CD8+ blood T cells by week 6.

Remarks on this clone: No antigen is known for it.

Trimming pared 1 base from V and 7 bases from J, leaving 9 bases between. The CDR3 spans 13 residues. The germline CDR1 and CDR2 sequences are SGHNT and YYREEE (reference sequence). The data were produced by immunoSEQ multiplex PCR, yet TCRdb's version contains in-frame clones alone and is incomplete. The sample lists roughly 76,000 clones; around nine tenths were seen once. The origin of this receptor is an adult with an advanced solid tumor such as melanoma, head and neck, liver or kidney cancer. The sample in question was CD4+ or CD8+ T cells sorted from blood, obtained in a trial of the OX40 agonist ivuxolimab. The V call is TRBV5-4, the J call TRBJ2-1; D is uncertain. The CDR3 loop reads CASSLFIENEQFF. CDR3 nucleotide sequence: TGTGCCAGCAGCTTGTTTATCGAAAATGAGCAGTTCTTC.